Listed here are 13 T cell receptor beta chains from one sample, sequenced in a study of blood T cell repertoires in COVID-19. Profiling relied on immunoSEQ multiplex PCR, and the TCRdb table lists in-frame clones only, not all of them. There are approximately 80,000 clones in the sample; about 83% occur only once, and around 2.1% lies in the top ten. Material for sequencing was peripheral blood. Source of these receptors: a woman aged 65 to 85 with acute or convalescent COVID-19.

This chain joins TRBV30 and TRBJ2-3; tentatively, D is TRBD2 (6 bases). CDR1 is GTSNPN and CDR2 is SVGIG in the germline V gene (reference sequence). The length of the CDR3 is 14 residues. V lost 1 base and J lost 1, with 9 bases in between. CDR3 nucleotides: TGTGCCTGGAGTGCGGGACTGCGCACAGATACGCAGTATTTT. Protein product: CAWSAGLRTDTQYF. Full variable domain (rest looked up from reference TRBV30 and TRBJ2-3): SQTIHQWPATLVQPVGSPLSLECTVEGTSNPNLYWYRQAAGRGLQLLFYSVGIGQISSEVPQNLSASRPQDRQFILSSKKLLLSDSGFYLCAWSAGLRTDTQYFGPGTRLTVL.

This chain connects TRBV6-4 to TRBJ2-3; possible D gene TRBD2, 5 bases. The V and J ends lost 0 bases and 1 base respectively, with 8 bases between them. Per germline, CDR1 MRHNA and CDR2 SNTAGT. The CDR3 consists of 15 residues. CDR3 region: CASSDSRTGTDTQYF. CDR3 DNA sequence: TGTGCCAGCAGTGACTCCCGGACTGGCACAGATACGCAGTATTTT.

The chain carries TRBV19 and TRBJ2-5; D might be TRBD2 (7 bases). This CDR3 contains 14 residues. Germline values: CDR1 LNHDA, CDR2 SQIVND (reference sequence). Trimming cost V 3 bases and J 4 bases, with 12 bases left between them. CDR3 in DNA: TGTGCCAGTAGTATTTCGGGGGGCCGAGAGACCCAGTACTTC. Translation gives CASSISGGRETQYF.

CDR3 sequence: CASRRTSREDTEAFF. CDR3 coding DNA: TGCGCCAGCAGACGGACCTCGAGGGAAGACACTGAAGCTTTCTTT. This chain uses TRBV5-1 with TRBJ1-1; D gene uncertain. The V gene lost 5 bases and the J gene lost 3 bases, with 17 bases spanning the gap. The CDR3 is made up of 15 amino acids. From germline, CDR1 is SGHRS and CDR2 YFSETQ. Based on the CDR3 plus reference TRBV5-1 and TRBJ1-1, the full variable domain is KAGVTQTPRYLIKTRGQQVTLSCSPISGHRSVSWYQQTPGQGLQFLFEYFSETQRNKGNFPGRFSGRQFSNSRSEMNVSTLELGDSALYLCASRRTSREDTEAFFGQGTRLTVV.

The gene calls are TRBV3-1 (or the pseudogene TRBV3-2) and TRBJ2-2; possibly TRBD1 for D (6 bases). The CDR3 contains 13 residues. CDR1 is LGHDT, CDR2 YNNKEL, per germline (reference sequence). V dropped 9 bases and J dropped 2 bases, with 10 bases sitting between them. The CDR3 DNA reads TGTGCCAGTCGGACAGAAAACACCGGGGAGCTGTTTTTT. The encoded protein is CASRTENTGELFF.

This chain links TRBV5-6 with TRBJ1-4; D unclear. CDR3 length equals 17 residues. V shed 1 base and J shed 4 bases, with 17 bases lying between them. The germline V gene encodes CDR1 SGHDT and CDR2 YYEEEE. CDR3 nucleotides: TGTGCCAGCAGCTTGCTCGGGAGAGGCAGGAATAATGAAAAACTGTTTTTT. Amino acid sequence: CASSLLGRGRNNEKLFF.

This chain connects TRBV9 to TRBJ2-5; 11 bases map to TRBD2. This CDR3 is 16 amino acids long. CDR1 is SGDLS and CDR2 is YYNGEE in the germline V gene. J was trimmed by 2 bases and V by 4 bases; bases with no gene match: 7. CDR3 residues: CASSTRLAGKQETQYF. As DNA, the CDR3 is TGTGCCAGCAGCACCCGACTAGCGGGGAAACAAGAGACCCAGTACTTC.

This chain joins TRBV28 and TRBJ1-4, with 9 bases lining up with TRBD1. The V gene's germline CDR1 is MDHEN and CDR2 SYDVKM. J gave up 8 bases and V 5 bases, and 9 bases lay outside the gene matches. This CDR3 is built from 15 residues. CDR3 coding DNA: TGTGCCAGCAGTCCACTACAGGGGGCCGAGGAAAAACTGTTTTTT. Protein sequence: CASSPLQGAEEKLFF.

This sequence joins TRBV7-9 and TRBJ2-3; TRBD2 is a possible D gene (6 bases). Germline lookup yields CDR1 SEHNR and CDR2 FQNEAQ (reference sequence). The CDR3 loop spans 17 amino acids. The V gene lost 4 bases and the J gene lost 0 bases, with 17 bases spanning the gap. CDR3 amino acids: CASSSRGGLSSTDTQYF. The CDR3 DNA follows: TGTGCCAGCAGCTCGAGGGGAGGCCTCTCTAGCACAGATACGCAGTATTTT.

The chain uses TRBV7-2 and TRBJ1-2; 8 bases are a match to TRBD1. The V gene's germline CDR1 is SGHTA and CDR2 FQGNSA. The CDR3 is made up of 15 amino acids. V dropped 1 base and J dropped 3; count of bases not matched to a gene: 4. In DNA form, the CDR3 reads TGTGCCAGCAGCTTAGGACAGGGGCGCGACTATGGCTACACCTTC. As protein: CASSLGQGRDYGYTF.

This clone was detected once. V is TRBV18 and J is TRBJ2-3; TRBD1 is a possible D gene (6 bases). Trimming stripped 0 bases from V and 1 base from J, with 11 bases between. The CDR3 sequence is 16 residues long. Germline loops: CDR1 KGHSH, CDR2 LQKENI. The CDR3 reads CASSPPGQSRTDTQYF. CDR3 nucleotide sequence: TGTGCCAGCTCACCACCGGGACAATCCCGCACAGATACGCAGTATTTT.

The CDR3 protein is CAIRTQSLGPNTEAFF. CDR3 coding DNA: TGTGCCATCAGGACACAGAGTTTGGGGCCGAACACTGAAGCTTTCTTT. The chain has TRBV10-3 and TRBJ1-1; D might be TRBD1 (5 bases). This CDR3 contains 16 residues. V lost 6 bases and J 1 base, leaving 18 bases between the germline ends. Per germline, CDR1 ENHRY and CDR2 SYGVKD.

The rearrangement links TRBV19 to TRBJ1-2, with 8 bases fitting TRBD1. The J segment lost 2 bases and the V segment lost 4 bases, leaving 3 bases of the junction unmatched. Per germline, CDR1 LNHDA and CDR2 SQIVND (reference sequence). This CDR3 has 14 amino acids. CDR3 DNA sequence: TGTGCCAGTAGTACACGGACAGGGAACTATGGCTACACCTTC. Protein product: CASSTRTGNYGYTF.